This passage covers 13 T cell receptor beta chains from one sample sequenced in a study of blood T cell repertoires in COVID-19. Sequencing used immunoSEQ multiplex PCR; TCRdb keeps in-frame clones, though not all of them. Of approximately 210,000 clones detected, around four fifths appear once; the ten largest clones hold 20%. The sequenced material came from peripheral blood. These receptors were obtained from a man aged 25-40 years with active or convalescent COVID-19.

The chain uses TRBV5-4 and TRBJ1-6; TRBD1 is a possible D gene (5 bases). V was shortened by 1 base and J by 9 bases, with 14 bases between the two germline ends. Germline CDR1 reads SGHNT; CDR2 reads YYREEE (reference sequence). This CDR3 has 15 residues. CDR3 nucleotides: TGTGCCAGCAGCTTGATTACGCAGGGAAGTTCACCCCTCCACTTT. It is translated as CASSLITQGSSPLHF.

This clone appeared a single time. One junction end disagrees with the germline gene, perhaps due to a read error. This chain uses TRBV7-7 with TRBJ2-5; TRBD1 matches at 7 bases. Germline CDR1 is SSHAT and CDR2 is FNYEAQ (reference sequence). The CDR3 sequence is 14 residues long. Written as DNA, the CDR3 is TGTGCTAGCAGCTTAGCAGGGGGTGGAGAGACCCAGTACTTC. It specifies CASSLAGGGETQYF.

The table lists this clone with a few counts. The chain is built from TRBV21-1 and TRBJ1-2; TRBD1 is the table's D call and was not checked against the DNA. TRBV21-1 is assigned pseudogene status. This CDR3 spans 14 amino acids. The CDR3 DNA reads TGTGCCAGCAGCAAAGGTTCCTGGGGGCACGGCTACACCTTC. Its translation is CASSKGSWGHGYTF.

The CDR3 protein is CASSLAYQRQRQGRRDYEQYF. The CDR3, as DNA: TGTGCCAGCAGCTTGGCCTACCAACGACAACGACAGGGTAGGAGGGACTACGAGCAGTACTTC. The chain employs TRBV7-4 and TRBJ2-7; TRBD1 is a possible D gene (7 bases). The CDR3 spans 21 residues. V lost 3 bases and J lost 3, with 33 bases in between. CDR1 is SGHVT and CDR2 is SQSDAQ in the germline V gene.

This sequence joins TRBV27 and TRBJ2-7; TRBD1 agrees at 7 bases. The CDR3 is made up of 12 amino acids. The ends lost 3 bases at V and 6 bases at J; junction bases unmatched: 2. The germline V gene has CDR1 MNHEY and CDR2 SMNVEV (reference sequence). In nucleotides, the CDR3 is TGTGCCAGCAGTTTCCCAGGGGGCGAGCAGTACTTC. This codes for CASSFPGGEQYF.

The rearrangement joins TRBV7-8 to TRBJ1-4, with 7 bases lining up with TRBD1. After removal of 5 bases from V and 5 bases from J, the junction contained 8 bases not matched to a gene. From germline, CDR1 is SGHVS and CDR2 FQNEAQ. The CDR3 is made up of 15 amino acids. The CDR3 loop is CASSAGTAGNEKLFF. The CDR3 nucleotides read TGTGCCAGCAGCGCAGGGACAGCAGGAAATGAAAAACTGTTTTTT.

The gene calls are TRBV6-2 or TRBV6-3 and TRBJ2-7; 7 bases fit TRBD2. Germline V gene lookup returns CDR1 MNHEY and CDR2 SVGEGT. The CDR3 length is 15 residues. The V segment lost 4 bases and the J segment 2 bases; nucleotides outside the gene matches: 8. The CDR3 DNA sequence: TGTGCCAGCAGTTTCGCCGCTAGCGGTACCTACGAGCAGTACTTC. Translated: CASSFAASGTYEQYF.

This clone has just one count. The chain recombines TRBV30 with TRBJ2-4; 8 nucleotides match TRBD1. Germline loops: CDR1 GTSNPN, CDR2 SVGIG (reference sequence). CDR3 length: 15 amino acids. V shed 5 bases, J shed 4 bases, and the junction held 10 bases outside the gene matches. The CDR3 here is CAWVEARTGKNIQYF. CDR3 coding DNA: TGTGCCTGGGTGGAAGCCCGGACAGGGAAAAACATTCAGTACTTC.

The chain employs TRBV2 and TRBJ2-1; possible D gene TRBD2, 7 bases. Germline V gives CDR1 SNHLY, CDR2 FYNNEI. Trimming pared 7 bases from V and 11 bases from J, leaving 21 bases between. This CDR3 is built from 14 residues. The CDR3 DNA reads as TGTGCCAGCACCCCAGGGGAAGGGGGGGGTCAGCAGTTCTTC. This encodes CASTPGEGGGQQFF.

The V call is TRBV19, the J call TRBJ1-5; D may be TRBD1 (6 bases). V shed 1 base and J shed 3 bases, with 10 bases lying between them. CDR3 length equals 15 residues. The germline V gene encodes CDR1 LNHDA and CDR2 SQIVND (reference sequence). The chain's CDR3 is CASSIVNRDNQPQHF. CDR3 coding DNA: TGTGCCAGTAGTATAGTGAACAGGGACAATCAGCCCCAGCATTTT.

A remark on this clone: Additional DNA sequences in this sample encode the identical CDR3. The V gene is TRBV28, the J gene TRBJ1-3; maybe TRBD1 (6 bases). CDR3 length equals 15 residues. Trimming removed 2 bases at V and 3 bases at J, with 11 bases between. The germline CDR1 and CDR2 sequences are MDHEN and SYDVKM. The CDR3 region is CASSLPGADGNTIYF. CDR3 in DNA: TGTGCCAGCAGTTTACCAGGGGCGGATGGAAACACCATATATTTT.

The chain employs TRBV29-1 and TRBJ2-1; 13 nucleotides match TRBD2. Trimming removed 3 bases from V and 8 bases from J; junction bases left unmatched: 10. Germline CDR1 and CDR2: SQVTM and ANQGSEA. The CDR3 consists of 16 residues. DNA for the CDR3: TGCAGCGTTGAGACTCTACGGACTAGCGGGAGTTATGAGCAGTTCTTC. Translated: CSVETLRTSGSYEQFF.

This clone was recorded once. The chain is built from TRBV18 and TRBJ1-5, with unresolved D. The CDR3 consists of 14 residues. Deletions cut 2 bases from V and 5 bases from J, with 10 bases between. CDR1 KGHSH and CDR2 LQKENI come from the germline V gene. In nucleotides, the CDR3 is TGTGCCAGCTCACCATCCGGGTCGGATCAGCCCCAGCATTTT. It specifies CASSPSGSDQPQHF.